Here is one T cell receptor (beta chain) with its context. Its antigen is still unknown. This specimen belongs to a study of OX40 agonist ivuxolimab in advanced cancers. Study details: Recorded diagnoses for dose-escalation patients were hepatocellular carcinoma, melanoma, renal cell or head and neck cancer. Patients were around 83% male with ages roughly 23 to 79, mean about 60.

The germline V and J ends were trimmed by 2 bases and 5 bases, with 10 bases remaining between them. Germline lookup yields CDR1 SGHDT and CDR2 YYEEEE. The CDR3 extends over 13 amino acids. The study's findings and limits: What antigens the expanded peripheral T cells recognized was never established. Several nonresponders also turned out to have low normalized T-cell clonal expansion.

Produced via immunoSEQ multiplex PCR; TCRdb's table is partial and in-frame only. Among about 83,000 clones, about 90% were seen once, and the ten largest hold over 8.5%. This chain connects TRBV5-6 to TRBJ1-1; no definite D call. The starting material was CD4+ or CD8+ T cells sorted from blood, obtained in a trial of the OX40 agonist ivuxolimab. The TCR was taken from an adult with an advanced solid tumor such as melanoma, head and neck, liver or kidney cancer. The CDR3 DNA sequence: TGTGCCAGCAGCTTAACGGCTGCGACTGAAGCTTTCTTT. This gives the protein CASSLTAATEAFF.